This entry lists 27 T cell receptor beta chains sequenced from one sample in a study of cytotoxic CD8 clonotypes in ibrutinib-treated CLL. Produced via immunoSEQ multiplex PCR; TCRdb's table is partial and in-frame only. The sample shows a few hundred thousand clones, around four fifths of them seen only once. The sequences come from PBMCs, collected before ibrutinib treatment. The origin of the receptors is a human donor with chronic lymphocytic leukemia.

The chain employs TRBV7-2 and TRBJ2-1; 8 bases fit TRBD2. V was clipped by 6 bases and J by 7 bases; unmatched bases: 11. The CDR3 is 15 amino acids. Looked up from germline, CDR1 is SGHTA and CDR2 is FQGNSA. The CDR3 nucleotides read TGTGCCAGCAGTCTATTCGGACTAGCATTAAATGAGCAGTTCTTC. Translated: CASSLFGLALNEQFF.

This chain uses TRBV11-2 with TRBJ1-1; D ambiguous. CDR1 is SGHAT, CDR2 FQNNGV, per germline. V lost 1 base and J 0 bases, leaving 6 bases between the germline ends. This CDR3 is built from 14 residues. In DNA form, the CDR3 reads TGTGCCAGCAGCTTAGTGGGAATGAACACTGAAGCTTTCTTT. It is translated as CASSLVGMNTEAFF.

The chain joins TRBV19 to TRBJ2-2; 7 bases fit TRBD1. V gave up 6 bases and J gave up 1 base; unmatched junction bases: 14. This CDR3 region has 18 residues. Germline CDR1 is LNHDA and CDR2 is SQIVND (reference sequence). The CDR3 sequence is CASRKWIGRQGNTGELFF. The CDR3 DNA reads TGTGCCAGTAGGAAATGGATAGGTCGACAGGGGAACACCGGGGAGCTGTTTTTT.

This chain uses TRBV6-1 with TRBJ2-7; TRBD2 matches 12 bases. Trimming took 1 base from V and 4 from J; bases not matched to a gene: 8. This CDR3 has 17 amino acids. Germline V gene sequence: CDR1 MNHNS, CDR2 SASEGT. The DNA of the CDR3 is TGTGCCAGCAGTGAAGGCCTAGCGGGAGGGGTCTCGTACGAGCAGTACTTC. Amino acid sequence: CASSEGLAGGVSYEQYF.

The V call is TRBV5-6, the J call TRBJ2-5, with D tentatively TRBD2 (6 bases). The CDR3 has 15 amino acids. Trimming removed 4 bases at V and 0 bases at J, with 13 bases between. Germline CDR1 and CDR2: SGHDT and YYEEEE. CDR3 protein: CASSRGLLDQETQYF. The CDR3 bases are TGTGCCAGCAGCCGTGGACTATTAGACCAAGAGACCCAGTACTTC.

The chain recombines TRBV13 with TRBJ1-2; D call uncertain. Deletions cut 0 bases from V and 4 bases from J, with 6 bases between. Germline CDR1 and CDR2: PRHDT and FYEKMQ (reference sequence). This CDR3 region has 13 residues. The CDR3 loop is CASSLGPGYGYTF. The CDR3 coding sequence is TGTGCCAGCAGCTTAGGTCCGGGCTATGGCTACACCTTC.

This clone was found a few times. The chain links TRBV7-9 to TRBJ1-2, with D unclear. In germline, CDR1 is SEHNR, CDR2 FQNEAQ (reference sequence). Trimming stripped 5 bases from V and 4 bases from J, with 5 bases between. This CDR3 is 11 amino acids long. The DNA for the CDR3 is TGTGCCAGCAGCGCCATCTATGGCTACACCTTC. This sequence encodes CASSAIYGYTF.

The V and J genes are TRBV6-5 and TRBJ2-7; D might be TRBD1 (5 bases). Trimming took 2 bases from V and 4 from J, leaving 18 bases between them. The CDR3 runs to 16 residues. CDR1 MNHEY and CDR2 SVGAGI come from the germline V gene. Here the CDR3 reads CASSYGVGRQTYEQYF. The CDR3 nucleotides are TGTGCCAGCAGTTACGGCGTGGGGCGTCAGACTTACGAGCAGTACTTC.

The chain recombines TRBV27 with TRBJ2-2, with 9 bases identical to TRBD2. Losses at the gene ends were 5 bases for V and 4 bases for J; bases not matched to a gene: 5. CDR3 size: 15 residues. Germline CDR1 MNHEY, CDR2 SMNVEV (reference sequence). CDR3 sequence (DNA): TGTGCCAGCAGTCCCATAGCGGGAGTCACCGGGGAGCTGTTTTTT. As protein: CASSPIAGVTGELFF.

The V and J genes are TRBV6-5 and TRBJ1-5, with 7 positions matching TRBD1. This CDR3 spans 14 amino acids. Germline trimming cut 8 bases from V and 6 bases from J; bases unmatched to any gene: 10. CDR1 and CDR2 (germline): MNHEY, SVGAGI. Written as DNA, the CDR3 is TGTGCCAGCCGGGGGGCAGGGGGAGGTCAGCCCCAGCATTTT. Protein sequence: CASRGAGGGQPQHF.

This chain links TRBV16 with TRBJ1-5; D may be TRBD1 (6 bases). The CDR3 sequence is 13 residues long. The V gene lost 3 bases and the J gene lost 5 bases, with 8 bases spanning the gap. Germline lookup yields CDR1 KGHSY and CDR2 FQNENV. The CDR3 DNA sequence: TGTGCCAGCAGCCATGGGGGGCATCAGCCCCAGCATTTT. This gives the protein CASSHGGHQPQHF.

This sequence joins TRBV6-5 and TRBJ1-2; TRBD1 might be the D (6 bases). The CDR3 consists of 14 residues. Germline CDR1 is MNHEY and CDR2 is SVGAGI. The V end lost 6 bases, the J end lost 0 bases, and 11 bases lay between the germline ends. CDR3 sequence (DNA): TGTGCCAGCAGCCGACAGGAGGCTAACTATGGCTACACCTTC. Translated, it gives CASSRQEANYGYTF.

The CDR3 loop reads CASEPSGSGSYEQYF. DNA of the CDR3: TGTGCCAGCGAACCTAGCGGGAGTGGATCCTACGAGCAGTACTTC. This sequence joins TRBV2 and TRBJ2-7, with 10 bases aligning to TRBD2. Germline-derived CDR1 and CDR2 are SNHLY and FYNNEI. The V segment lost 8 bases and the J segment 1 base; nucleotides outside the gene matches: 8. This CDR3 contains 15 residues. The full variable domain, its missing parts supplied by reference TRBV2 and TRBJ2-7, is EPEVTQTPSHQVTQMGQEVILRCVPISNHLYFYWYRQILGQKVEFLVSFYNNEISEKSEIFDDQFSVERPDGSNFTLKIRSTKLEDSAMYFCASEPSGSGSYEQYFGPGTRLTVT.

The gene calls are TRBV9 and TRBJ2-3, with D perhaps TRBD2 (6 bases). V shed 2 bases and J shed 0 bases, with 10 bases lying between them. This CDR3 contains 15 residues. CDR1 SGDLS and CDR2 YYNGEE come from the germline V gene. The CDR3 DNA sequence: TGTGCCAGCAGCGTCACCGGGACTAGCACAGATACGCAGTATTTT. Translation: CASSVTGTSTDTQYF.

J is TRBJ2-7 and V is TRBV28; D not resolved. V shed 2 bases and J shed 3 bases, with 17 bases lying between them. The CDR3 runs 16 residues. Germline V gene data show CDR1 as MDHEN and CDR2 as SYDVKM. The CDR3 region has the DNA TGTGCCAGCAGTTTAAAGATGGGATCCGTTAACTACGAGCAGTACTTC. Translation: CASSLKMGSVNYEQYF. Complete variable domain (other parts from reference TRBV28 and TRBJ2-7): DVKVTQSSRYLVKRTGEKVFLECVQDMDHENMFWYRQDPGLGLRLIYFSYDVKMKEKGDIPEGYSVSREKKERFSLILESASTNQTSMYLCASSLKMGSVNYEQYFGPGTRLTVT.

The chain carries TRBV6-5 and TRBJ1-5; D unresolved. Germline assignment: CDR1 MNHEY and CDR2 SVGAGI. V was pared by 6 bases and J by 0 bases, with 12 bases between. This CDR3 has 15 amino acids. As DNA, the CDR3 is TGTGCCAGCAGACGAGATTACGTTAGCAATCAGCCCCAGCATTTT. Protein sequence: CASRRDYVSNQPQHF.

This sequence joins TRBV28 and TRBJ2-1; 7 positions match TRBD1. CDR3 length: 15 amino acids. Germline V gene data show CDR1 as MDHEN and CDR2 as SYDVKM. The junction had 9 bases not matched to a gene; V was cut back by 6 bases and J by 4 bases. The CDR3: CASSGPGQKYNEQFF. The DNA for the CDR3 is TGTGCCAGCAGCGGACCGGGACAGAAATACAATGAGCAGTTCTTC. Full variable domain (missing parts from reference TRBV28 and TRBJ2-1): DVKVTQSSRYLVKRTGEKVFLECVQDMDHENMFWYRQDPGLGLRLIYFSYDVKMKEKGDIPEGYSVSREKKERFSLILESASTNQTSMYLCASSGPGQKYNEQFFGPGTRLTVL.

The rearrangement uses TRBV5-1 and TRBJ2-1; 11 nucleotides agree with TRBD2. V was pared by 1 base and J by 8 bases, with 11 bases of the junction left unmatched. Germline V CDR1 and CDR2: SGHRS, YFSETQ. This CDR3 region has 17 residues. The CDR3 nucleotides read TGCGCCAGCAGCTTGAGCAGTAGCGGGAGGGCCGAAGATGAGCAGTTCTTC. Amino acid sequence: CASSLSSSGRAEDEQFF.

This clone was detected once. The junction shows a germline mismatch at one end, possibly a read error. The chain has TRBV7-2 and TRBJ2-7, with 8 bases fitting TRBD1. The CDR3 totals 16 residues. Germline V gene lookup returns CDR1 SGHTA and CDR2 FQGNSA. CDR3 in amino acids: CASRNPGGVPSDEQYF. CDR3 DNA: TGTGCCAGCAGGAATCCAGGGGGCGTCCCCTCCGACGAGCAGTACTTC.

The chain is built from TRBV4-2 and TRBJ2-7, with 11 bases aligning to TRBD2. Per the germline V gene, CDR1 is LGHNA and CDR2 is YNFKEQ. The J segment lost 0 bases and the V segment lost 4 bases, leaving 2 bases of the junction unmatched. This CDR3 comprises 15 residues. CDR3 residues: CASSPTSGNSYEQYF. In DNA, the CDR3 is TGTGCCAGCAGCCCGACTAGCGGGAACTCCTACGAGCAGTACTTC.

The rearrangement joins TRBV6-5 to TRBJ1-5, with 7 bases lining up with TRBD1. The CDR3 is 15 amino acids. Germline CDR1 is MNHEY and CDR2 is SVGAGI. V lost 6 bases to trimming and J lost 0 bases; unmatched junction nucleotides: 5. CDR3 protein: CASSRDRYSNQPQHF. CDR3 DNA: TGTGCCAGCAGCAGGGACAGATATAGCAATCAGCCCCAGCATTTT.

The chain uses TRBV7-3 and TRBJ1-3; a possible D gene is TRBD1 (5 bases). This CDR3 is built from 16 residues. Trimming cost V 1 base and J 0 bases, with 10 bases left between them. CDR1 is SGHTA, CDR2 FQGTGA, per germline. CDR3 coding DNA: TGTGCCAGCAGCTTAAATTCAGGGAACTCTGGAAACACCATATATTTT. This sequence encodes CASSLNSGNSGNTIYF.

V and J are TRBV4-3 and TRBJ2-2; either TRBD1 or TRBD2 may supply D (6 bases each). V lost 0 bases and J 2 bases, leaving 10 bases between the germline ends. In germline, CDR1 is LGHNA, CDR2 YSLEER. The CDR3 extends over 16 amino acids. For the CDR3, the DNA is TGCGCCAGCAGCCAAGATAGGGGGGCCAACACCGGGGAGCTGTTTTTT. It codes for CASSQDRGANTGELFF.

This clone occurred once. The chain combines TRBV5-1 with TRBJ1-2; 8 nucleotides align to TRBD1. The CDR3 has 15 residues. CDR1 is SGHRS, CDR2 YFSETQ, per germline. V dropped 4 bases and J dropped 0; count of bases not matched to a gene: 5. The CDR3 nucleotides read TGCGCCAGCAGCCACCGGACAGGGCCTAACTATGGCTACACCTTC. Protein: CASSHRTGPNYGYTF. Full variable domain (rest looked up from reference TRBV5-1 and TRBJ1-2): KAGVTQTPRYLIKTRGQQVTLSCSPISGHRSVSWYQQTPGQGLQFLFEYFSETQRNKGNFPGRFSGRQFSNSRSEMNVSTLELGDSALYLCASSHRTGPNYGYTFGSGTRLTVV.

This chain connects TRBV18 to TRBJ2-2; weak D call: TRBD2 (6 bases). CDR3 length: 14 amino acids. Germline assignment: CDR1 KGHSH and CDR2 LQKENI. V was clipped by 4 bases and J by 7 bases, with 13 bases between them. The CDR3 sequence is CASSLTRDHGELFF. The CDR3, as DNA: TGTGCCAGCTCACTAACGCGGGACCACGGGGAGCTGTTTTTT.

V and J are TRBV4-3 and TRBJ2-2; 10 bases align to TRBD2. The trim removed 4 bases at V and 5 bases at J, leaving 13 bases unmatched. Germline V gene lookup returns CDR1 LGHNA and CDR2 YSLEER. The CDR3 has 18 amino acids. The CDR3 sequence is CASSLPPEAGGPTGELFF. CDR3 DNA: TGCGCCAGCAGCCTGCCCCCTGAAGCGGGAGGGCCTACCGGGGAGCTGTTTTTT.

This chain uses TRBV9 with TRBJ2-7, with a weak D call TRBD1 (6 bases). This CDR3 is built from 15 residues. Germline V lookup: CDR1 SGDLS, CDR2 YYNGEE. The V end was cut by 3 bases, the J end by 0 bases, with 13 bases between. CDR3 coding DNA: TGTGCCAGCAGCGGAGGGAAGGGGGACTCCTACGAGCAGTACTTC. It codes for CASSGGKGDSYEQYF.